This T cell receptor beta chain originates from a study of T cells in Graves' hyperthyroidism and ophthalmopathy. Germline V lookup: CDR1 SGHRS, CDR2 YFSETQ. With 5 bases clipped from V and 1 base from J, the junction kept 10 bases outside the gene matches. The CDR3 runs to 16 residues. RNA transcripts served as the template for amplifying TCR beta CDR3 regions. First-round RT-PCR of the TCR CDR3 relied on the HTBI primer set. TCRdb passed the multiplex PCR reads through MiXCR, listing each CDR3 protein once. This table holds hundreds of thousands of distinct CDR3 sequences, roughly a quarter found once. This clonotype was detected ten times or more.

The V call is TRBV5-1, the J call TRBJ1-1; 8 bases are shared with TRBD1. The receptor was derived from a woman aged 25-40 years with Graves' ophthalmopathy. The sample was blood. CDR3 loop: CASSRSLTGANTEAFF. The CDR3 nucleotides are TGCGCCAGCAGTCGATCCTTGACAGGGGCGAACACTGAAGCTTTCTTT. The full variable domain, in which reference TRBV5-1 and TRBJ1-1 provide the parts outside the CDR3, is KAGVTQTPRYLIKTRGQQVTLSCSPISGHRSVSWYQQTPGQGLQFLFEYFSETQRNKGNFPGRFSGRQFSNSRSEMNVSTLELGDSALYLCASSRSLTGANTEAFFGQGTRLTVV.